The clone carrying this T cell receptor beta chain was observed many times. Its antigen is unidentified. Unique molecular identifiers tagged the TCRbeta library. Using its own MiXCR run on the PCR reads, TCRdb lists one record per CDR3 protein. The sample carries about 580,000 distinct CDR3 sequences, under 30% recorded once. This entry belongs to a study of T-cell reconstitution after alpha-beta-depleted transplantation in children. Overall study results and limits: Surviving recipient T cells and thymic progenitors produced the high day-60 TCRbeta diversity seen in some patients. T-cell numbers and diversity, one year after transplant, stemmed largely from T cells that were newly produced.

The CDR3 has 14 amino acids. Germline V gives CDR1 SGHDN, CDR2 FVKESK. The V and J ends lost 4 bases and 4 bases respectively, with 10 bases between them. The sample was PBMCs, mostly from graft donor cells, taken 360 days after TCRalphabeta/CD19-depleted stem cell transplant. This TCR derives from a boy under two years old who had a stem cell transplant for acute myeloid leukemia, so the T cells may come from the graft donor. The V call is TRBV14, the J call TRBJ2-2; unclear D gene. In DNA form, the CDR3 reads TGTGCCAGCAGCCGGGAAGGCGTCACCGGGGAGCTGTTTTTT. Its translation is CASSREGVTGELFF.